One and the same sample provided the 20 T cell receptor beta chains below, sequenced in a study of T cell changes during pregnancy in multiple sclerosis. Here immunoSEQ multiplex PCR was the method, and the copy in TCRdb shows in-frame clones only, minus some. Of roughly 64,000 clones in the sample, roughly 90% were seen once. The sample consisted of peripheral blood, taken in the second trimester of pregnancy. The receptors originated from a female donor with multiple sclerosis, enrolled in a pregnancy study.

In its sample, this clone was seen a few times. This chain links TRBV30 with TRBJ1-1, with D perhaps TRBD1 (6 bases). Germline V gene lookup returns CDR1 GTSNPN and CDR2 SVGIG (reference sequence). The V end was cut by 1 base, the J end by 5 bases, with 11 bases between. This CDR3 is 13 amino acids long. As DNA, the CDR3 is TGTGCCTGGAGTGCTCAGGGGTGGACTGAAGCTTTCTTT. Its translation: CAWSAQGWTEAFF.

The chain employs TRBV19 and TRBJ1-5, with D hard to call. Germline CDR1 LNHDA, CDR2 SQIVND (reference sequence). There are 15 residues in the CDR3. The V and J ends lost 5 bases and 0 bases respectively, with 11 bases between them. DNA of the CDR3: TGTGCCAGTAGTTATATCCGGGGTAGCAATCAGCCCCAGCATTTT. Translated, it gives CASSYIRGSNQPQHF. Variable domain in full (rest from reference TRBV19 and TRBJ1-5): DGGITQSPKYLFRKEGQNVTLSCEQNLNHDAMYWYRQDPGQGLRLIYYSQIVNDFQKGDIAEGYSVSREKKESFPLTVTSAQKNPTAFYLCASSYIRGSNQPQHFGDGTRLSIL.

V and J are TRBV5-1 and TRBJ2-5; 8 bases are a match to TRBD2. Germline lookup yields CDR1 SGHRS and CDR2 YFSETQ. Losses at the gene ends were 6 bases for V and 7 bases for J; bases not matched to a gene: 11. The CDR3 is made up of 14 amino acids. The CDR3 sequence: CASTWGLGRGTQYF. The CDR3 DNA is TGCGCCAGCACCTGGGGACTAGGCCGGGGGACCCAGTACTTC.

J is TRBJ2-7 and V is TRBV28; TRBD1 is a possible D gene (6 bases). This CDR3 has 14 residues. Looked up from germline, CDR1 is MDHEN and CDR2 is SYDVKM. Trimming left V 5 bases short and J 2 bases short, with 13 bases between. The CDR3 DNA reads TGTGCCAGCAGTAGGACAGCTCCACCCTACGAGCAGTACTTC. Its translation: CASSRTAPPYEQYF.

CDR3 protein: CASSPMTSGVYNEQFF. CDR3 nucleotides: TGTGCCAGCTCACCCATGACTAGCGGGGTGTACAATGAGCAGTTCTTC. V usage is TRBV18 and J usage is TRBJ2-1; 11 nucleotides match TRBD2. Per the germline V gene, CDR1 is KGHSH and CDR2 is LQKENI. Losses at the gene ends were 3 bases for V and 4 bases for J; bases not matched to a gene: 5. The CDR3 extends over 16 amino acids.

The chain links TRBV6-6 to TRBJ1-5; a possible D gene is TRBD1 (5 bases). The germline gives CDR1 MNHNY, CDR2 SVGAGI (reference sequence). The CDR3 has 13 residues. Trimming left V 6 bases short and J 5 bases short, with 11 bases between. CDR3 in amino acids: CASSSFRDQPQHF. CDR3 bases: TGTGCCAGCAGCAGCTTCAGGGATCAGCCCCAGCATTTT.

The V and J genes are TRBV28 and TRBJ1-1, with 7 positions matching TRBD1. The germline V gene encodes CDR1 MDHEN and CDR2 SYDVKM. This CDR3 comprises 15 residues. V lost 6 bases, J lost 1 base, and 8 bases stayed unmatched. CDR3 residues: CASRTDGTANTEAFF. The DNA of the CDR3 is TGTGCCAGCAGGACCGATGGGACAGCGAACACTGAAGCTTTCTTT.

The chain carries TRBV19 and TRBJ2-5; 9 positions agree with TRBD2. V was clipped by 6 bases and J by 1 base; unmatched bases: 6. Germline V CDR1 and CDR2: LNHDA, SQIVND (reference sequence). The CDR3 loop spans 15 amino acids. CDR3 residues: CASRLAGASQETQYF. The CDR3 DNA reads TGTGCCAGTAGGTTAGCGGGGGCCTCCCAAGAGACCCAGTACTTC.

J is TRBJ1-2 and V is TRBV28, with TRBD1 identical over 10 bases. The CDR3 has 14 amino acids. In germline, CDR1 is MDHEN, CDR2 SYDVKM. The trim removed 7 bases at V and 4 bases at J, leaving 6 bases unmatched. The CDR3 nucleotides are TGTGCCAGCAACCCGGGACAGGGGCCCTATGGCTACACCTTC. Translation: CASNPGQGPYGYTF.

The gene calls are TRBV7-9 and TRBJ1-4; perhaps TRBD1 as D (5 bases). Germline assignment: CDR1 SEHNR and CDR2 FQNEAQ (reference sequence). This CDR3 comprises 15 residues. Trimming pared 2 bases from V and 5 bases from J, leaving 12 bases between. The CDR3: CASSLMQGENEKLFF. Here the CDR3 DNA reads TGTGCCAGCAGCTTAATGCAGGGTGAGAATGAAAAACTGTTTTTT.

CDR3 bases: TGCGCCAGCAGCCAGGACGCAGGGGGACTAGCGCTGTCCTACGAGCAGTACTTC. Amino acids: CASSQDAGGLALSYEQYF. The chain combines TRBV4-1 with TRBJ2-7; 10 bases line up with TRBD2. The V and J ends lost 3 bases and 1 base, in that order; junction bases with no gene match: 12. The CDR3 is made up of 18 amino acids. The germline V gene encodes CDR1 MGHRA and CDR2 YSYEKL.

V is TRBV9 and J is TRBJ1-6; D is unclear. The CDR3 has 16 amino acids. CDR1 and CDR2 from the germline V gene are SGDLS and YYNGEE. Trimming removed 0 bases from V and 0 bases from J, with 7 bases in between. CDR3 nucleotide sequence: TGTGCCAGCAGCGTAGATCGTAGCTCCTATAATTCACCCCTCCACTTT. As protein: CASSVDRSSYNSPLHF.

This chain links TRBV5-1 with TRBJ1-5, with a possible D match to TRBD1 (5 bases). The V end lost 3 bases, the J end lost 7 bases, and 26 bases lay between the germline ends. The CDR3 sequence is 18 residues long. Germline V gene data show CDR1 as SGHRS and CDR2 as YFSETQ. CDR3 sequence reads: CASSSLQKFPGSSQPQHF. The CDR3 DNA follows: TGCGCCAGCAGCTCCCTGCAGAAATTCCCAGGGTCGTCACAGCCCCAGCATTTT.

The CDR3 DNA is TGTGCCAGCAGCCAAGGGGACAGGGGAGGTCAGCCCCAGCATTTT. Protein sequence: CASSQGDRGGQPQHF. V usage is TRBV4-2 and J usage is TRBJ1-5; TRBD1 aligns across 10 bases. The CDR3 has 15 amino acids. Germline V gives CDR1 LGHNA, CDR2 YNFKEQ. Trimming at V came to 1 base and at J to 6 bases, leaving 3 bases not matched to a gene.

The V and J genes are TRBV7-2 and TRBJ2-7, with no clear D. The CDR3 covers 12 residues. Germline CDR1 and CDR2: SGHTA and FQGNSA. V was clipped by 5 bases and J by 2 bases, with 7 bases between them. This chain's CDR3 is CASSEIAYEQYF. CDR3 nucleotides: TGTGCCAGCAGCGAGATCGCCTACGAGCAGTACTTC.

The rearrangement links TRBV6-1 to TRBJ1-2, with a possible D match to TRBD1 (5 bases). With 0 bases removed from V and 3 bases from J, the gap between germline ends came to 11 bases. Germline CDR1 is MNHNS and CDR2 is SASEGT. The CDR3 extends over 15 amino acids. CDR3 in DNA: TGTGCCAGCAGTGAAGCGCTGGGGGGGGACTATGGCTACACCTTC. Translation gives CASSEALGGDYGYTF.

The CDR3 here is CASSPNLIGGGDTQYF. The DNA for the CDR3 is TGTGCCAGCAGCCCTAACTTGATCGGGGGAGGGGATACGCAGTATTTT. The rearrangement joins TRBV9 to TRBJ2-3; TRBD2 matches at 7 bases. Germline CDR1 and CDR2: SGDLS and YYNGEE. The CDR3 is 16 residues long. Trimming removed 4 bases from V and 6 bases from J; junction bases left unmatched: 14.

V is TRBV27 and J is TRBJ1-6; no definite D call. Germline lookup yields CDR1 MNHEY and CDR2 SMNVEV (reference sequence). Between the trimmed V and J ends, which lost 3 bases and 9 bases, there was a span of 12 bases. This CDR3 comprises 14 residues. The CDR3 protein is CASSFAGMGSPLHF. The CDR3 DNA follows: TGTGCCAGCAGTTTTGCGGGGATGGGTTCACCCCTCCACTTT.

The chain combines TRBV9 with TRBJ2-3; 14 nucleotides line up with TRBD2. CDR1 and CDR2 (germline): SGDLS, YYNGEE. The V gene end was trimmed by 3 bases and the J gene end by 8 bases; junction bases not matched to a gene: 8. CDR3 length: 16 amino acids. DNA for the CDR3: TGTGCCAGCAGCGCCGGGACTAGCGGGGGTTTAGGTACGCAGTATTTT. It is translated as CASSAGTSGGLGTQYF.

This clone was seen only once. The chain employs TRBV10-1 and TRBJ2-7; perhaps TRBD1 as D (5 bases). Germline assignment: CDR1 WNHNN and CDR2 SYGVQD (reference sequence). CDR3 length equals 13 residues. The germline V and J ends were trimmed by 1 base and 4 bases, with 8 bases remaining between them. This CDR3 is CASSEYRWYEQYF. The DNA of the CDR3 is TGCGCCAGCAGTGAGTACAGGTGGTACGAGCAGTACTTC.